A selection of T cell receptor beta chains follows, all from one sample in a study of blood T cell repertoires in COVID-19. TCRdb keeps only in-frame clones here, not all; method: immunoSEQ multiplex PCR. The sample contains about 190,000 clones, roughly 73% of which appear only once. The sample was peripheral blood. Receptors originate from a woman aged 80 or over with active or convalescent COVID-19. Each CDR3 is given with its conserved first and last residue. The order of the fields is J gene, D gene, clone size, V gene, CDR3 DNA, CDR3 protein. D genes are given only for firm matches. Expanded clones are given a class, and other clones once, few, many or no size at all.

j_gene: TRBJ1-2; d_gene: -; abundance: once; v_gene: TRBV19; CDR3nt: TGTGCCAGTAGTATAGTCGGGGATAACTATGGCTACACCTTC; CDR3aa: CASSIVGDNYGYTF
j_gene: TRBJ1-5; d_gene: -; abundance: -; v_gene: TRBV19; CDR3nt: TGTGCCAGTAGTACACAGTCAAATCAGCCCCAGCATTTT; CDR3aa: CASSTQSNQPQHF
j_gene: TRBJ2-7; d_gene: TRBD1; abundance: once; v_gene: TRBV3-1/TRBV3-2; CDR3nt: TGTGCCAGCAGCCAGGCCGGGACAGGGAACGAGCAGTACTTC; CDR3aa: CASSQAGTGNEQYF
j_gene: TRBJ1-3; d_gene: -; abundance: -; v_gene: TRBV15; CDR3nt: TGTGCCACCAGCAGACAAAGGACAGAAGGTCGACGAAACACCATATATTTT; CDR3aa: CATSRQRTEGRRNTIYF
j_gene: TRBJ1-5; d_gene: -; abundance: -; v_gene: TRBV6-5; CDR3nt: TGTGCCAGCAGTTACGTCGGGGTGGGTCAGCCCCAGCATTTT; CDR3aa: CASSYVGVGQPQHF
j_gene: TRBJ2-3; d_gene: -; abundance: -; v_gene: TRBV27; CDR3nt: TGTGCCAGCAGTTTACGGGGAGACTCTAGCACAGATACGCAGTATTTT; CDR3aa: CASSLRGDSSTDTQYF
j_gene: TRBJ2-1; d_gene: -; abundance: -; v_gene: TRBV19; CDR3nt: TGTGCCAGTAGTATATCAGGGTACAATGAGCAGTTCTTC; CDR3aa: CASSISGYNEQFF
j_gene: TRBJ1-2; d_gene: -; abundance: -; v_gene: TRBV5-1; CDR3nt: TGCGCCAGCAGCTTGGACAGCTATGGCTACACCTTC; CDR3aa: CASSLDSYGYTF
j_gene: TRBJ2-2; d_gene: -; abundance: -; v_gene: TRBV5-1; CDR3nt: TGCGCCAGCAGCGGTGAGGGAAACACCGGGGAGCTGTTTTTT; CDR3aa: CASSGEGNTGELFF
j_gene: TRBJ1-6; d_gene: TRBD1; abundance: -; v_gene: TRBV25-1; CDR3nt: TGTGCCAGCAGAAAGGACAGGGTTCCGTGGGGCAATTCACCCCTCCACTTT; CDR3aa: CASRKDRVPWGNSPLHF
j_gene: TRBJ1-2; d_gene: -; abundance: -; v_gene: TRBV6-2/TRBV6-3; CDR3nt: TGTGCCAGCAGTTACGCGGAGATTTATGGCTACACCTTC; CDR3aa: CASSYAEIYGYTF
j_gene: TRBJ1-4; d_gene: -; abundance: -; v_gene: TRBV15; CDR3nt: TGTGCCACCAGCAGAGCTGGGGCGGCAACTAATGAAAAACTGTTTTTT; CDR3aa: CATSRAGAATNEKLFF
j_gene: TRBJ1-1; d_gene: -; abundance: -; v_gene: TRBV7-9; CDR3nt: TGTGCCAGCAGCTTACAGATTAACACTGAAGCTTTCTTT; CDR3aa: CASSLQINTEAFF
j_gene: TRBJ1-3; d_gene: -; abundance: -; v_gene: TRBV6-5; CDR3nt: TGTGCCAGCGGTACATCTGGAAACACCATATATTTT; CDR3aa: CASGTSGNTIYF